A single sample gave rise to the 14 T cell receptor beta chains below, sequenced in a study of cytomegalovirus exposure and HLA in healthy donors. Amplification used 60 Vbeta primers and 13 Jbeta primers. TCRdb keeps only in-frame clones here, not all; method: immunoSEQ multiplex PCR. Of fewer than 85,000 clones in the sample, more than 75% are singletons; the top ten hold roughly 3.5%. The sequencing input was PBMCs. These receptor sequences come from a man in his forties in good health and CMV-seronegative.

The CDR3 region has the DNA TGCAGCGTTGAAAAAGAGTCCGGGACAGTCTTTTTT. This codes for CSVEKESGTVFF. V usage is TRBV29-1 and J usage is TRBJ1-4; 7 nucleotides line up with TRBD1. This CDR3 contains 12 residues. Germline values: CDR1 SQVTM, CDR2 ANQGSEA. V was clipped by 2 bases and J by 17 bases; unmatched bases: 11.

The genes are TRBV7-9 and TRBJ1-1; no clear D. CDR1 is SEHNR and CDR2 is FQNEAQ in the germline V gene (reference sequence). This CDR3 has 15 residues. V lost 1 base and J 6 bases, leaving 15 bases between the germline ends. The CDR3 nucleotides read TGTGCCAGCAGCTTAGTAATTGCCAGCCAGGCTGAAGCTTTCTTT. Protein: CASSLVIASQAEAFF.

CDR3 coding DNA: TGTGCCACCAGCAGGGGACAGCATAGCAATCAGCCCCAGCATTTT. It translates to CATSRGQHSNQPQHF. The rearrangement uses TRBV15 and TRBJ1-5; 7 nucleotides line up with TRBD1. The germline V gene has CDR1 LNHNV and CDR2 YYDKDF (reference sequence). The CDR3 consists of 15 residues. The V gene end was trimmed by 3 bases and the J gene end by 0 bases; junction bases not matched to a gene: 2.

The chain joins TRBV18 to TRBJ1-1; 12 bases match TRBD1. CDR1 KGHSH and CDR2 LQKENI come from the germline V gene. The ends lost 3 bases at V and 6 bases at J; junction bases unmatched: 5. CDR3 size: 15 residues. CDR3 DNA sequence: TGTGCCAGCTCACCCGGGACAGGGGGCGAATCTGAAGCTTTCTTT. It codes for CASSPGTGGESEAFF.

CDR3 sequence: CASSIRGGSLQNEQFF. In DNA, the CDR3 is TGTGCCAGCAGCATCCGCGGGGGGTCCCTCCAGAATGAGCAGTTCTTC. The rearrangement joins TRBV7-3 to TRBJ2-1; 8 bases are shared with TRBD2. This CDR3 contains 16 residues. The germline V gene has CDR1 SGHTA and CDR2 FQGTGA. With V trimmed by 5 bases and J by 7 bases, 13 bases remained unmatched.

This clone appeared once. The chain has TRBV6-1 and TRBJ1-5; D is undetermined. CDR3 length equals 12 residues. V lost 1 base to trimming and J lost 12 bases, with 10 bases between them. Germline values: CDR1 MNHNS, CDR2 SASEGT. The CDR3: CASSEEAGRQHF. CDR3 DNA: TGTGCCAGCAGTGAAGAGGCAGGCCGCCAGCATTTT.

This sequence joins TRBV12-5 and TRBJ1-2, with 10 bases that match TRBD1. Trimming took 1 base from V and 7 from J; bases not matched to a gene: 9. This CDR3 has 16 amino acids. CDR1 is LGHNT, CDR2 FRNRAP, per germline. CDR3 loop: CASGLAHRDRGSGYTF. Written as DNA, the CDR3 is TGTGCTAGTGGTTTGGCTCATCGGGACAGGGGTTCTGGCTACACCTTC.

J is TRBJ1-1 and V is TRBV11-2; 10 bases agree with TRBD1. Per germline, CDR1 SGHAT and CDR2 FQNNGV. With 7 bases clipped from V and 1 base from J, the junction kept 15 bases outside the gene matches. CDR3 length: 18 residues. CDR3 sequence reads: CASTDPGGQGIGNTEAFF. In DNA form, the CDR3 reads TGTGCCAGCACCGACCCTGGGGGACAGGGGATAGGGAACACTGAAGCTTTCTTT.

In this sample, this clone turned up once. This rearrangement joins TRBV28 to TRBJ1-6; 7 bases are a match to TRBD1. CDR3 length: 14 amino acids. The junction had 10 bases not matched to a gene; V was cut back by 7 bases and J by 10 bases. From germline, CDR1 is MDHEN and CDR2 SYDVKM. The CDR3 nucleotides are TGTGCCAGCACCCCGGGACAGATACGGTCACCCCTCCACTTT. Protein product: CASTPGQIRSPLHF.

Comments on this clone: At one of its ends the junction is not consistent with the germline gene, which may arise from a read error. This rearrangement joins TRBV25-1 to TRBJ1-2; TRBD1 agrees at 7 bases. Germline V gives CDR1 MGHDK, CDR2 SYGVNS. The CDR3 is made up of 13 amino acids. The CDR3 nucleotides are TGTGCCAGCAGTGAACCACAGGGGTACGGCTACCCCTTC. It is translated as CASSEPQGYGYPF.

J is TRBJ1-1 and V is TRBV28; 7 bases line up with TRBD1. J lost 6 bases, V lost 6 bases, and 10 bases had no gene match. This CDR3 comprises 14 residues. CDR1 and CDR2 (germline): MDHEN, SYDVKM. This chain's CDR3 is CASSVTGVGSEAFF. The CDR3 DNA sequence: TGTGCCAGCAGCGTTACAGGGGTGGGATCTGAAGCTTTCTTT.

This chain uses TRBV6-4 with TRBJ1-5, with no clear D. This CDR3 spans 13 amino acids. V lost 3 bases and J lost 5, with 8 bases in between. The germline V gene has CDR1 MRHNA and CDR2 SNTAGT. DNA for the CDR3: TGTGCCAGCAGTGAACTCCCCCATCAGCCCCAGCATTTT. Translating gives CASSELPHQPQHF.

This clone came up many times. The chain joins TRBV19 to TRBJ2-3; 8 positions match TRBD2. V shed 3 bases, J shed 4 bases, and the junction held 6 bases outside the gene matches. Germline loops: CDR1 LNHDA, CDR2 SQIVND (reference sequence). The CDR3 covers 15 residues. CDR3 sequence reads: CASSMGSGAADTQYF. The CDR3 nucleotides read TGTGCCAGTAGTATGGGTAGCGGGGCCGCAGATACGCAGTATTTT.

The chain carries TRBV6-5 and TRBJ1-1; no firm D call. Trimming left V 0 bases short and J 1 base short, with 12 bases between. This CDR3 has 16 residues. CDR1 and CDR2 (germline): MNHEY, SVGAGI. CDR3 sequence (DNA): TGTGCCAGCAGTTACTCAATAGGCGGGTGGAACACTGAAGCTTTCTTT. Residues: CASSYSIGGWNTEAFF.